The sequence of this T cell receptor beta chain was determined in a study of blood T cell repertoires in COVID-19. The CDR3 is made up of 14 amino acids. V was clipped by 9 bases and J by 1 base, with 15 bases between them. The germline V gene has CDR1 MNHEY and CDR2 SMNVEV (reference sequence). The table came from immunoSEQ multiplex PCR; TCRdb's copy has only in-frame clones and leaves some out. The sample has over 100,000 clones; 82% are singletons. Sequencing was carried out using peripheral blood. The receptor was derived from a woman in her 70s with acute or convalescent COVID-19. The rearrangement links TRBV27 to TRBJ1-1; D gene unclear. The CDR3 nucleotides are TGTGCCAGTCAAGCTTATGGTAGGAACACTGAAGCTTTCTTT. It codes for CASQAYGRNTEAFF.